The sequence of this T cell receptor beta chain was determined in a study of blood T cells in healthy people across ages. Overall study results and limits: When set beside aged donors, long-lived donors presented more naive CD4+ cells and higher diversity. Roughly linearly, TCR beta diversity per million T cells fell as age increased.

Remarks on this clonotype: Its antigen is unknown.

A sample-barcoded 5' primer and a J-beta primer mix were used in a second PCR of about 7 to 12 cycles. CDR3-containing paired-end reads numbered at least 2.5 million in each sample. TCRdb recomputed calls from the 5' RACE reads with MiXCR, one row per CDR3 protein. The sample lists about 1.8 million distinct CDR3 sequences, just under 50% occurring once. Collection of roughly 10 milliliters of peripheral blood was performed for each donor. Per the germline V gene, CDR1 is MDHEN and CDR2 is SYDVKM. CDR3 size: 14 residues. Trimming pared 6 bases from V and 3 bases from J, leaving 15 bases between. The TCR originated in a woman in her thirties or forties in good health. The material sequenced was blood. The chain couples TRBV28 to TRBJ2-7, with D tentatively TRBD1 or TRBD2 (5 bases each). Written as DNA, the CDR3 is TGTGCCAGCAGGTTAGGGGTGGGGGTCTACGAGCAGTACTTC. Protein product: CASRLGVGVYEQYF.